Listed below are T cell receptor beta chains from one sample, sequenced in a study of a mutant IDH1 vaccine in newly diagnosed glioma. These receptors' antigens are unknown. The method was immunoSEQ multiplex PCR; TCRdb's version includes in-frame clones alone and lacks a portion of them. The table records 58,000 or so clones, roughly 87% of them present only once. The specimen was PBMCs, collected from a glioma patient whose treatment included an IDH1 peptide vaccine. Receptors originate from a woman in her 50s with glioma. CDR3s include the opening cysteine and the closing phenylalanine or tryptophan. The D gene is left open where the match is weak. The size field is filled for only some rows; it gives once, few, many or a size class.

TGCGCCAGCAGCTTGGCCGGGGGAACGGGGGAGCTGTTTTTT CASSLAGGTGELFF TRBJ2-2 TRBV5-1 - -
TGTGCCAGCAGCCAAGGAGCTCACGGGACAGTTTATGGCTACACCTTC CASSQGAHGTVYGYTF TRBJ1-2 TRBV14 TRBD1 -
TGTGCCAGCACCAAAGATGGGGGGTCCAACTATGGCTACACCTTC CASTKDGGSNYGYTF TRBJ1-2 TRBV5-5 - -
TGTGCCAGCAGTGCAACAGCGACCGGGACAGGAAAGATCGGGACCCAGTACTTC CASSATATGTGKIGTQYF TRBJ2-5 TRBV6-1 TRBD1 -
TGCGCCAGCAGCCCCCGCTTGACTGGAGCCTACGAGCAGTACTTC CASSPRLTGAYEQYF TRBJ2-7 TRBV5-1 - -
TGTGCTAGTGCCCCGGGGCCAGGGGCTTACACCTTC CASAPGPGAYTF TRBJ1-2 TRBV12-5 - -
TGCAGCGTTAACTCAGGGGCCTACGAGCAGTACTTC CSVNSGAYEQYF TRBJ2-7 TRBV29-1 - -
TGTGCCAGCAGCGCCTATCAGACTAGCGTCGGAAACATTCAGTACTTC CASSAYQTSVGNIQYF TRBJ2-4 TRBV9 TRBD2 -
TGTGCCAGCAGGATTAATAGCAATCAGCCCCAGCATTTT CASRINSNQPQHF TRBJ1-5 TRBV27 - -
TGCGCCAGCACCAGGTCCCTCTCAAACACTGAAGCTTTCTTT CASTRSLSNTEAFF TRBJ1-1 TRBV5-1 - few
TGTGCCAGCAGCGTAGGCGGGGCATCCTACAATGAGCAGTTCTTC CASSVGGASYNEQFF TRBJ2-1 TRBV9 - -
TGTGCCAGCGGGGACGAGCAGTACTTC CASGDEQYF TRBJ2-7 TRBV28 - -
TGTGCCAGCAGCCAACAACCAGGGGGCTATGGCTACACCTTC CASSQQPGGYGYTF TRBJ1-2 TRBV7-9 TRBD1 -
TGTGCCAGCTCCACGGGGGCCAAAAACATTCAGTACTTC CASSTGAKNIQYF TRBJ2-4 TRBV27 - -
TGTGCCAGCAGCTTGGAAGGAGGAAACACCATATATTTT CASSLEGGNTIYF TRBJ1-3 TRBV5-4 - -
TGCAGCGTTGAAGACGAGAGGGAGCAGTTCTTC CSVEDEREQFF TRBJ2-1 TRBV29-1 - -
TGTGCCAGTAGGGCGAGACAAACGAACACTGAAGCTTTCTTT CASRARQTNTEAFF TRBJ1-1 TRBV19 - -
TGTGCCAGCAGTGAATTAGCTCCAGATACGCAGTATTTT CASSELAPDTQYF TRBJ2-3 TRBV7-9 - -
TGTGCCATCAGTGATCGTCCCGGGACAGGGATCTATGGCTACACCTTC CAISDRPGTGIYGYTF TRBJ1-2 TRBV10-3 TRBD1 -
TGTGCCAGCAGCTGGACAGGGGAGGGGGGCTACACCTTC CASSWTGEGGYTF TRBJ1-2 TRBV6-5 TRBD1 once
TGTGCCAGCAGCTCCCTTGGGGACTCACCCCTCCACTTT CASSSLGDSPLHF TRBJ1-6 TRBV9 - -
TGCGCCAGCAGCCAAGATAGACAGTTCTATGAGCAGTTCTTC CASSQDRQFYEQFF TRBJ2-1 TRBV4-3 - few
TGTGCCAGCAGCCTAAGCGTGAGCAATCAGCCCCAGCATTTT CASSLSVSNQPQHF TRBJ1-5 TRBV7-2 - -
TGTGCCAGCAGCCAACACGCCCGGGAGACCCAGTACTTC CASSQHARETQYF TRBJ2-5 TRBV27 - -
TGTGCCAGCAGCTTAAGGCGGGGGCAGGAGACCCAGTACTTC CASSLRRGQETQYF TRBJ2-5 TRBV7-2 - -
TGTGCCAGCAGTGAGGAACAGGGGCGATACGAGCAGTACTTC CASSEEQGRYEQYF TRBJ2-7 TRBV2 TRBD1 -
TGCAGCGGGGGGACTAGACAAGAGACCCAGTACTTC CSGGTRQETQYF TRBJ2-5 TRBV29-1 TRBD2 few
TGTGCCAGCAGCTTGACTAGCGCGAGGGAGACCCAGTACTTC CASSLTSARETQYF TRBJ2-5 TRBV9 TRBD2 -
TGTGCCAGTAGTATTGTAATGAGCAATCAGCCCCAGCATTTT CASSIVMSNQPQHF TRBJ1-5 TRBV19 - -
TGTGCCAGCAGTTACTCGAACAGGGAATACGAGCAGTACTTC CASSYSNREYEQYF TRBJ2-7 TRBV6-5 - -
TGTGCCAGCTCACCACGGACAGGGGACTCACCCCTCCACTTT CASSPRTGDSPLHF TRBJ1-6 TRBV18 TRBD1 -
TGCAGCGTTGCACAGGGTAATAGCAATCAGCCCCAGCATTTT CSVAQGNSNQPQHF TRBJ1-5 TRBV29-1 - -
TGTGCCAGCACCGAACGGGGGTACGAGCAGTACTTC CASTERGYEQYF TRBJ2-7 TRBV6-1 - -
TGCGCCAGCAGCTTGGAGGGGGGATTCTTCTCTGGAAACACCATATATTTT CASSLEGGFFSGNTIYF TRBJ1-3 TRBV5-1 - -
TGTGCCAGCAGCTTAGGGAACGGGGTACGCGCAGATACGCAGTATTTT CASSLGNGVRADTQYF TRBJ2-3 TRBV7-9 - -
TGTGCCAGCAGCCAAGTTCGTGGGGGGGCGTCCGGGGAGCTGTTTTTT CASSQVRGGASGELFF TRBJ2-2 TRBV4-2 - once
TGTGCCAGCAGCTTCACTCTAGCGGGAGCGTACGAGCAGTACTTC CASSFTLAGAYEQYF TRBJ2-7 TRBV7-2 TRBD2 -
TGTGCCAGCAGCCTAACCGGGGAGCTGTTTTTT CASSLTGELFF TRBJ2-2 TRBV28 - -
TGTGCCAGCAGCTTAGCCGGCGTTCAAGAGACCCAGTACTTC CASSLAGVQETQYF TRBJ2-5 TRBV7-8 - few
TGTGCCTGGAGTGTAGGGGGTCTCGGCTCCTACGAGCAGTACTTC CAWSVGGLGSYEQYF TRBJ2-7 TRBV30 - -
TGCAGTGCTAGAGATAACTACGAGCAGTACTTC CSARDNYEQYF TRBJ2-7 TRBV20-1 - -
TGTGCCAGCAGACCGGCGGGGCAGGGATTAGCTAACTATGGCTACACCTTC CASRPAGQGLANYGYTF TRBJ1-2 TRBV7-2 - -
TGCGCCAGCAGCCGTGGGGGTTTGAGCACAGATACGCAGTATTTT CASSRGGLSTDTQYF TRBJ2-3 TRBV5-1 - -